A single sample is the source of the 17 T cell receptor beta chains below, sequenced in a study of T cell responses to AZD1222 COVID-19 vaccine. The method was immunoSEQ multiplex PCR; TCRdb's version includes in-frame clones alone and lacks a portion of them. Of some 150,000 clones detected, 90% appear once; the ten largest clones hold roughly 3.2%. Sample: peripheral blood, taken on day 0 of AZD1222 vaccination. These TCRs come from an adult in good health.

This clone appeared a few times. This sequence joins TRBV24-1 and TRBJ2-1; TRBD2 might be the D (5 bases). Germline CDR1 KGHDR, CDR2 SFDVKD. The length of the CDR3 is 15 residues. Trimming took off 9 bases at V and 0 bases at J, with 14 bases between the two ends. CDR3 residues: CATSGWSSSYNEQFF. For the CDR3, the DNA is TGTGCCACCTCGGGGTGGTCAAGCTCCTACAATGAGCAGTTCTTC.

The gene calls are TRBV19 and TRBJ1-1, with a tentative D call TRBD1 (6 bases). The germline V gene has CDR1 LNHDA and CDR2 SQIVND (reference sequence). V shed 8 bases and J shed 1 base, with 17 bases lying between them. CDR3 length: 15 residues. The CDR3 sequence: CASFKGGRENTEAFF. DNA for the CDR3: TGTGCCAGTTTTAAGGGGGGGCGAGAGAACACTGAAGCTTTCTTT.

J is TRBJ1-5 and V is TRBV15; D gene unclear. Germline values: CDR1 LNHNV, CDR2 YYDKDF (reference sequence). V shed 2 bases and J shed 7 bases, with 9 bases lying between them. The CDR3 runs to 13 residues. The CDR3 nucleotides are TGTGCCACCAGCAGAAGGGCTTCCCAGCCCCAGCATTTT. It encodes CATSRRASQPQHF.

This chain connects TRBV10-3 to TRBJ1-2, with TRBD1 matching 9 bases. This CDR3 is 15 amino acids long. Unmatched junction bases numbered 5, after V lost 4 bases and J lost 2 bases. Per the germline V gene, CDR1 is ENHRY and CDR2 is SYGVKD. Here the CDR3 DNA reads TGTGCCATCAGTGGTGGGGGACAGGGCAACTATGGCTACACCTTC. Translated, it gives CAISGGGQGNYGYTF.

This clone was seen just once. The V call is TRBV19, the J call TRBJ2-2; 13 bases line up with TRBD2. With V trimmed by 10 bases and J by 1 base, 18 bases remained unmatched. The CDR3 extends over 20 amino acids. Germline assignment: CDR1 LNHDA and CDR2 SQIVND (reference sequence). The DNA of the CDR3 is TGTGCCATAGCGACCACTACCGGACTAGCGGGGGCAAAGAACACCGGGGAGCTGTTTTTT. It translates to CAIATTTGLAGAKNTGELFF.

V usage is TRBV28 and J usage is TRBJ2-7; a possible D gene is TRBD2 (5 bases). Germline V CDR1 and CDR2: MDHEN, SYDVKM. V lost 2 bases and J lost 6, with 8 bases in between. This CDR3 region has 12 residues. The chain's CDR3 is CASSLNRGEQYF. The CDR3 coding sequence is TGTGCCAGCAGTTTAAATCGGGGCGAGCAGTACTTC.

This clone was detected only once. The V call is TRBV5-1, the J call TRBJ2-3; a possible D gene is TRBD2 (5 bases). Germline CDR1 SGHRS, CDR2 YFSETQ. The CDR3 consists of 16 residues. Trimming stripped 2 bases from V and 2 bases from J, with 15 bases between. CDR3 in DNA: TGCGCCAGCAGCTTCACACCGACTATATCCACAGATACGCAGTATTTT. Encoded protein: CASSFTPTISTDTQYF.

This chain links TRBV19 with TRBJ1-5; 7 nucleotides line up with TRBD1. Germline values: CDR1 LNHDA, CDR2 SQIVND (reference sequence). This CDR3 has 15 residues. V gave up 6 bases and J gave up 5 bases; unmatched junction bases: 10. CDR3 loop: CASSRNWGQHQPQHF. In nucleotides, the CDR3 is TGTGCCAGTAGCCGTAACTGGGGACAGCATCAGCCCCAGCATTTT.

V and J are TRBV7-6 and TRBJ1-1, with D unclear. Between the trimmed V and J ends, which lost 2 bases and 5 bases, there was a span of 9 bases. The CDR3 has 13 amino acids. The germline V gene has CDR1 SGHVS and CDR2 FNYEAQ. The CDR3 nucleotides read TGTGCCAGCAGCTTATCAGGACGGACTGAAGCTTTCTTT. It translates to CASSLSGRTEAFF. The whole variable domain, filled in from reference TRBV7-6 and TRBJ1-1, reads GAGVSQSPRYKVTKRGQDVALRCDPISGHVSLYWYRQALGQGPEFLTYFNYEAQQDKSGLPNDRFSAERPEGSISTLTIQRTEQRDSAMYRCASSLSGRTEAFFGQGTRLTVV.

For the CDR3, the DNA is TGTGCCAGCCGACAGGGGGGTTCACCCCTCCACTTT. Protein: CASRQGGSPLHF. The V and J genes are TRBV7-9 and TRBJ1-6; 9 positions agree with TRBD1. The CDR3 is made up of 12 amino acids. From germline, CDR1 is SEHNR and CDR2 FQNEAQ (reference sequence). With V trimmed by 8 bases and J by 9 bases, 2 bases remained unmatched. Looking up the rest from reference TRBV7-9 and TRBJ1-6 gives the full variable domain: DTGVSQNPRHKITKRGQNVTFRCDPISEHNRLYWYRQTLGQGPEFLTYFQNEAQLEKSRLLSDRFSAERPKGSFSTLEIQRTEQGDSAMYLCASRQGGSPLHFGNGTRLTVT.

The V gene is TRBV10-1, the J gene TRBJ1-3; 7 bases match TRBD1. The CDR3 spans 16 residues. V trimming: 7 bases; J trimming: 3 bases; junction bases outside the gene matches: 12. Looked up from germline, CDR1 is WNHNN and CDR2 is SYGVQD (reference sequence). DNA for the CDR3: TGCGCCAGCAAGAGATCAGGGGGTAGCGGTGGAAACACCATATATTTT. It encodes CASKRSGGSGGNTIYF.

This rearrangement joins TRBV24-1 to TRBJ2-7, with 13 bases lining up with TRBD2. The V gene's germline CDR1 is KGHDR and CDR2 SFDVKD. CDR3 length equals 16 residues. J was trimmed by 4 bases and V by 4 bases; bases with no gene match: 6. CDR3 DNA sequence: TGTGCCACCAGTGACCGGACTAGCGGGAGCGTTTACGAGCAGTACTTC. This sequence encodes CATSDRTSGSVYEQYF.

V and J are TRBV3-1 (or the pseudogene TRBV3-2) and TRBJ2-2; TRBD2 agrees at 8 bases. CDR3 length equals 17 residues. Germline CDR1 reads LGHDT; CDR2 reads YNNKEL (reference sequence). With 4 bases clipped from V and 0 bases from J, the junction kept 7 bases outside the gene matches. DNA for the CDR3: TGTGCCAGCAGCCCTGGAGGACTAGCCACGAACACCGGGGAGCTGTTTTTT. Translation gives CASSPGGLATNTGELFF.

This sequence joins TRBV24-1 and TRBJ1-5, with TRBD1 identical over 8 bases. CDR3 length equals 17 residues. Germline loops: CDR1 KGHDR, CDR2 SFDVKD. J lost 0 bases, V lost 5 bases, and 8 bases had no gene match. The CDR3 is CATSGGRGLYSNQPQHF. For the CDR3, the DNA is TGTGCCACCAGTGGTGGCAGGGGGCTGTATAGCAATCAGCCCCAGCATTTT.

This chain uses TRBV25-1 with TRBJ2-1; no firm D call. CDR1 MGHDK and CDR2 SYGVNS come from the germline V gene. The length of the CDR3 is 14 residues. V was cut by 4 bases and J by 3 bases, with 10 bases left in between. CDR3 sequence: CASSVSGRYNEQFF. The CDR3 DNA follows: TGTGCCAGCAGTGTTTCAGGACGCTACAATGAGCAGTTCTTC.

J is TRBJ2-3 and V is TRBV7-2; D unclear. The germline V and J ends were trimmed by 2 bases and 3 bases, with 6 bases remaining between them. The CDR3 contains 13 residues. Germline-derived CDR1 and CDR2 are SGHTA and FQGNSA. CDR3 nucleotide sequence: TGTGCCAGCAGCTTATCGGCGACAGATACGCAGTATTTT. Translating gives CASSLSATDTQYF.

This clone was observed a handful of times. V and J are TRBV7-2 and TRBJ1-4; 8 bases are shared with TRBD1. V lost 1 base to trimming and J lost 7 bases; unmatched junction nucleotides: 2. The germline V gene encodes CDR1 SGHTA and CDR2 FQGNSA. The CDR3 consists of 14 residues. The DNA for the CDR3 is TGTGCCAGCAGCTTAGGGACAGGGTTTGAAAAACTGTTTTTT. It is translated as CASSLGTGFEKLFF.